This T cell receptor beta chain was obtained from a study of cytomegalovirus exposure and HLA in healthy donors. In the study overall: The approximately 690 first-cohort repertoires and the approximately 130 validation repertoires shared the same platform, a later analysis reported.

Profiling relied on immunoSEQ multiplex PCR, and the TCRdb table lists in-frame clones only, not all of them. Among under 200,000 clones listed, roughly 91% were seen once. Study-level points and caveats: Three chains linked to CMV were shown in vitro to be specific for CMV antigens. According to a subsequent analysis, TCR clusters from the first cohort were inclined to appear together in the 120 validation repertoires. 150 or so TCR beta chains were listed as cytomegalovirus-associated.

As regards this clone: Its antigen remains unidentified.

V lost 0 bases and J 1 base, leaving 10 bases between the germline ends. CDR1 and CDR2 from the germline V gene are MRHNA and SNTAGT. This CDR3 region has 16 residues. The gene calls are TRBV6-4 and TRBJ2-1; TRBD2 might be the D (5 bases). The receptor was derived from a woman aged 18-29 years in good health and CMV-seropositive. Sequenced sample: PBMCs. CDR3 nucleotide sequence: TGTGCCAGCAGTGACTCTTCTAGGAGGTCCTACAATGAGCAGTTCTTC. Protein: CASSDSSRRSYNEQFF.